This TCR beta chain emerged from a study of blood T cell repertoires in COVID-19. About the research overall: Sites across the United States, Italy and Spain contributed samples from acute and convalescent COVID-19. T cells, B-cell-depleted T cells, or PBMCs supplied cDNA or gDNA.

Original data processing: It was from reference gene primer amplification that nucleated cell counts were estimated. This table comes from immunoSEQ multiplex PCR, and its TCRdb copy is limited to in-frame clones, with some not included. D and trimming were read from the DNA, whereas the V and J calls and clone size are those reported in that table. This repertoire shows about 130,000 clones, 70% to 80% found once; its top ten account for approximately 11%. CDR3 length: 12 residues. After removal of 6 bases from V and 7 bases from J, the junction contained 3 bases not matched to a gene. The V gene's germline CDR1 is MNHEY and CDR2 SVGAGI.

Sequencing was done on a sample of peripheral blood. The TCR comes from a human donor in a cohort sampled during active COVID-19. The chain couples TRBV6-5 to TRBJ2-1; 7 positions agree with TRBD1. This CDR3 reads CASRDRANEQFF. As DNA, the CDR3 is TGTGCCAGCAGAGACAGGGCGAATGAGCAGTTCTTC.